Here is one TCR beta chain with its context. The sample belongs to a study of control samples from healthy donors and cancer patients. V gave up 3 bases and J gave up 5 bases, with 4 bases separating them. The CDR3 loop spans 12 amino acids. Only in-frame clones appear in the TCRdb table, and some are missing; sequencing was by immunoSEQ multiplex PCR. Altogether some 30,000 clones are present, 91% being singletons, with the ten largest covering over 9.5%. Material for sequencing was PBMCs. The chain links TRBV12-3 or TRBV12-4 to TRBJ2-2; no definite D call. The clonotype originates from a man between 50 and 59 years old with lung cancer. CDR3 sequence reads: CASSFRTGELFF. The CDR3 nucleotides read TGTGCCAGCAGTTTTCGTACCGGGGAGCTGTTTTTT.